The clone carrying this T cell receptor beta chain was seen ten or more times. Its antigen is not identified. This sample is drawn from a study of breast tumors, draining lymph nodes, adjacent tissues. The germline gives CDR1 LGHNA, CDR2 YNFKEQ. The CDR3 loop spans 15 amino acids. The germline V and J ends were trimmed by 0 bases and 5 bases, with 13 bases remaining between them. Study-level findings and limits: Compared with lymph nodes, tumors were less diverse; compared with nontumor tissue, more. Most tumor T cells seemingly derive from lymph node, then expand in tumor.

Axillary draining lymph nodes of breast cancer patients supplied the node samples. Via MiXCR, TCRdb re-called the multiplex PCR reads, giving one row per CDR3 protein. The sample has approximately 150,000 distinct CDR3 sequences, 25% to 40% seen once. The chain has TRBV4-2 and TRBJ2-5; D is possibly TRBD2 (6 bases). This clonotype originated in a female donor with breast cancer. Some clones in this sample may be carry-over from other donors' samples. Input material: axillary lymph node tissue. The CDR3 DNA is TGTGCCAGCAGCCAAGACGGAGGGGCGGAGGAGACCCAGTACTTC. Protein product: CASSQDGGAEETQYF.